The 6 T cell receptor beta chains listed next were all sequenced from one sample in a study of blood T cell repertoires in COVID-19. The assay was immunoSEQ multiplex PCR, and TCRdb's table has in-frame clones only and misses some. The table includes some 73,000 clones, about 82% detected once. Sequencing was carried out using peripheral blood. The receptors were sampled from a man in his fifties or sixties with COVID-19, enrolled during active disease.

The chain has TRBV4-3 and TRBJ2-3; no definite D call. The V end lost 1 base, the J end lost 0 bases, and 14 bases lay between the germline ends. This CDR3 spans 17 amino acids. CDR1 and CDR2 from the germline V gene are LGHNA and YSLEER. The CDR3 is CASSQAGSTTSTDTQYF. In nucleotides, the CDR3 is TGCGCCAGCAGCCAAGCCGGTAGTACTACTAGCACAGATACGCAGTATTTT.

This rearrangement joins TRBV30 to TRBJ1-4, with no clear D. Germline CDR1 GTSNPN, CDR2 SVGIG (reference sequence). V was clipped by 0 bases and J by 8 bases, with 16 bases between them. This CDR3 contains 15 residues. CDR3 nucleotides: TGTGCCTGGAGTGTAGTAGGGCGGGTAGGGGAAAAACTGTTTTTT. Its protein is CAWSVVGRVGEKLFF.

This rearrangement joins TRBV7-2 to TRBJ2-1; D perhaps matches TRBD1 (6 bases). V was pared by 4 bases and J by 8 bases, with 15 bases between. The CDR3 runs 14 residues. Looked up from germline, CDR1 is SGHTA and CDR2 is FQGNSA. CDR3 nucleotide sequence: TGTGCCAGCAGCTCTACCTGGGGACATGATGAGCAGTTCTTC. Protein: CASSSTWGHDEQFF.

V and J are TRBV5-1 and TRBJ2-1; 7 bases match TRBD2. Germline values: CDR1 SGHRS, CDR2 YFSETQ. The CDR3 length is 16 residues. The J segment lost 7 bases and the V segment lost 4 bases, leaving 14 bases of the junction unmatched. The CDR3 sequence is CASSPIGLGAGNEQFF. The CDR3 DNA reads TGCGCCAGCAGCCCTATCGGACTAGGGGCAGGGAATGAGCAGTTCTTC.

V is TRBV11-2 and J is TRBJ1-1, with TRBD1 identical over 7 bases. CDR1 is SGHAT and CDR2 is FQNNGV in the germline V gene. The CDR3 has 14 residues. The ends lost 1 base at V and 4 bases at J; junction bases unmatched: 3. CDR3 sequence reads: CASSLVAGGTEAFF. In nucleotides, the CDR3 is TGTGCCAGCAGCTTAGTAGCAGGGGGCACTGAAGCTTTCTTT. The full variable domain, completed using reference TRBV11-2 and TRBJ1-1, is EAGVAQSPRYKIIEKRQSVAFWCNPISGHATLYWYQQILGQGPKLLIQFQNNGVVDDSQLPKDRFSAERLKGVDSTLKIQPAKLEDSAVYLCASSLVAGGTEAFFGQGTRLTVV.

The CDR3 protein is CASSQGQVGYEQYF. The CDR3 DNA reads TGTGCCAGCTCACAAGGACAGGTTGGCTACGAGCAGTACTTC. The chain recombines TRBV18 with TRBJ2-7; TRBD1 aligns across 7 bases. The germline V gene has CDR1 KGHSH and CDR2 LQKENI. There are 14 residues in the CDR3. Trimming cost V 4 bases and J 3 bases; bases outside gene matches: 6.